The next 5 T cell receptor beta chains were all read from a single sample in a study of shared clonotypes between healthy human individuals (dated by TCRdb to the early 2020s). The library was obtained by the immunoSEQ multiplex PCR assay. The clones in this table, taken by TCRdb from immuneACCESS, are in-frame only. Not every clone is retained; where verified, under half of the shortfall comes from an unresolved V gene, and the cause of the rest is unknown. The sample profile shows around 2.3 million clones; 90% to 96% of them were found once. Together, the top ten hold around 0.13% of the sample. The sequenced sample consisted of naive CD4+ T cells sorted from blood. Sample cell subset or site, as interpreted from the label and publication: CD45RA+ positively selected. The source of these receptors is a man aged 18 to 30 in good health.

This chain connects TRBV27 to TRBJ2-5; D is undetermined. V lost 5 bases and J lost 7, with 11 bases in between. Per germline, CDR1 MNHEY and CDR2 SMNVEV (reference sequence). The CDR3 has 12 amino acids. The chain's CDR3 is CASSPPFGTQYF. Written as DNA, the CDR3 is TGTGCCAGCAGTCCCCCCTTCGGGACCCAGTACTTC.

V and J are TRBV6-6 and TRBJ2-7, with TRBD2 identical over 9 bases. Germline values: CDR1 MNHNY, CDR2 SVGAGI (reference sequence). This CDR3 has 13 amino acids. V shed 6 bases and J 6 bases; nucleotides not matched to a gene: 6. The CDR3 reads CASRAGGNSEQYF. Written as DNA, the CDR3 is TGTGCCAGCAGGGCGGGAGGGAACTCCGAGCAGTACTTC.

The CDR3 is CASSSEGGVNQPQHF. In nucleotides, the CDR3 is TGTGCCAGCAGTTCCGAGGGTGGAGTAAATCAGCCCCAGCATTTT. The rearrangement links TRBV2 to TRBJ1-5; D gene uncertain. This CDR3 has 15 residues. Trimming pared 5 bases from V and 4 bases from J, leaving 15 bases between. Germline assignment: CDR1 SNHLY and CDR2 FYNNEI.

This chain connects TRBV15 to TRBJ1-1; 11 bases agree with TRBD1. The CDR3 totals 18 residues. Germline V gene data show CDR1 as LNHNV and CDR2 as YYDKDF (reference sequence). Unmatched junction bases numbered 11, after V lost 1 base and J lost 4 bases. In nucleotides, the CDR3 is TGTGCCACCAGCAGAGGTGCCGGACAGGGGGCGTTTAGCACTGAAGCTTTCTTT. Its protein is CATSRGAGQGAFSTEAFF.

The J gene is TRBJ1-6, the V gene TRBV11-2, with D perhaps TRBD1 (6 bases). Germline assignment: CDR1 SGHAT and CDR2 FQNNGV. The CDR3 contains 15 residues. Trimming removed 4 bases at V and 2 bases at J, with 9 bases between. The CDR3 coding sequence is TGTGCCAGCAGCTGGACAGAGACCTATAATTCACCCCTCCACTTT. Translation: CASSWTETYNSPLHF.